One sample yielded the 4 T cell receptor beta chains listed below, sequenced in a study of T cells in Graves' hyperthyroidism and ophthalmopathy. RNA transcripts provided the source from which TCR beta CDR3 regions were amplified. First-round RT-PCR of the TCR CDR3 relied on the HTBI primer set. TCRdb recomputed calls from the multiplex PCR reads with MiXCR, one row per CDR3 protein. The sample contains roughly 700,000 distinct CDR3 sequences, around 15% of which appear only once. The sequenced sample consisted of blood. These receptors all stem from a man in his fifties or sixties with Graves' hyperthyroidism.

At least ten counts were recorded for this clonotype. V is TRBV20-1 and J is TRBJ2-1; 7 nucleotides agree with TRBD1. The CDR3 consists of 13 residues. Germline assignment: CDR1 DFQATT and CDR2 SNEGSKA (reference sequence). In nucleotides, the CDR3 is TGCACAGCGCAGGGGGAATCGTACAATGAGCAGTTCTTC. Translation gives CTAQGESYNEQFF.

This clonotype has just a few counts. The chain combines TRBV6-1 with TRBJ1-5; perhaps TRBD1 as D (6 bases). The CDR3 is 14 residues long. V was trimmed by 6 bases and J by 6 bases, leaving 15 bases between them. CDR1 and CDR2 from the germline V gene are MNHNS and SASEGT. CDR3 sequence: CASSWQQGSQPQHF. CDR3 DNA sequence: TGTGCCAGCAGCTGGCAACAGGGCAGTCAGCCCCAGCATTTT.

The chain couples TRBV5-4 to TRBJ2-5, with 11 bases identical to TRBD2. CDR1 is SGHNT and CDR2 is YYREEE in the germline V gene (reference sequence). The CDR3 runs to 15 residues. J lost 1 base, V lost 1 base, and 0 bases had no gene match. The CDR3 is CASSLTSGSQETQYF. The CDR3 DNA sequence: TGTGCCAGCAGCTTGACTAGCGGGAGCCAAGAGACCCAGTACTTC.

This chain uses TRBV7-6 with TRBJ1-4; unclear D gene. V lost 5 bases, J lost 0 bases, and 10 bases lay in between. Per germline, CDR1 SGHVS and CDR2 FNYEAQ. The CDR3 covers 15 residues. CDR3 residues: CASSVNPATNEKLFF. Written as DNA, the CDR3 is TGTGCCAGCAGCGTGAACCCCGCAACTAATGAAAAACTGTTTTTT.